Ten or more counts support the clone carrying this T cell receptor beta chain. Time point reported: pre-sensitization, week 0. Treatment described: therapeutic diphenylcyclopropenone sensitization with weekly scalp DPC. This sample is drawn from a study of human T cells and chemical hapten exposure. CDR3 size: 14 residues. CDR1 SQVTM and CDR2 ANQGSEA come from the germline V gene. The junction had 9 bases not matched to a gene; V was cut back by 6 bases and J by 2 bases. TCRdb independently ran MiXCR on the RACE reads; one entry per CDR3 protein. Of around 120,000 distinct CDR3 sequences in the sample, approximately 12% were seen once.

This TCR derives from a woman between 18 and 29 years old with alopecia areata. Some clones in this sample may be carry-over from other donors' samples. Sequencing was performed on whole blood, taken in connection with sensitization to the hapten diphenylcyclopropenone (DPC). The chain uses TRBV29-1 and TRBJ2-7; 8 bases fit TRBD1. CDR3 sequence: CSVILTGDPYEQYF. The CDR3 DNA is TGCAGCGTAATCCTGACAGGGGACCCCTACGAGCAGTACTTC.